The clone carrying this T cell receptor (beta chain) was recorded a few times. Its cognate antigen is unknown. These data belong to a study of shared clonotypes between healthy human individuals. General study results and limits: Few donors restricted represented genetic and exposure-history diversity.

Assay: immunoSEQ multiplex PCR; the TCRdb copy retains only in-frame clones and omits some. This sample yields 450,000 to 500,000 clones, of which around four fifths are seen a single time; 12% belongs to the top ten. Germline values: CDR1 PRHDT, CDR2 FYEKMQ (reference sequence). V was clipped by 4 bases and J by 9 bases, with 10 bases between them. This CDR3 contains 12 residues. The sequence was collected from a woman aged 40 to 50 in good health. Some clones in this sample may be carry-over from other donors' samples. What was sequenced was PBMCs. The V and J genes are TRBV13 and TRBJ1-5; no firm D call. The chain's CDR3 is CASSSTLGPQHF. Written as DNA, the CDR3 is TGTGCCAGCAGCTCAACCCTCGGGCCCCAGCATTTT.